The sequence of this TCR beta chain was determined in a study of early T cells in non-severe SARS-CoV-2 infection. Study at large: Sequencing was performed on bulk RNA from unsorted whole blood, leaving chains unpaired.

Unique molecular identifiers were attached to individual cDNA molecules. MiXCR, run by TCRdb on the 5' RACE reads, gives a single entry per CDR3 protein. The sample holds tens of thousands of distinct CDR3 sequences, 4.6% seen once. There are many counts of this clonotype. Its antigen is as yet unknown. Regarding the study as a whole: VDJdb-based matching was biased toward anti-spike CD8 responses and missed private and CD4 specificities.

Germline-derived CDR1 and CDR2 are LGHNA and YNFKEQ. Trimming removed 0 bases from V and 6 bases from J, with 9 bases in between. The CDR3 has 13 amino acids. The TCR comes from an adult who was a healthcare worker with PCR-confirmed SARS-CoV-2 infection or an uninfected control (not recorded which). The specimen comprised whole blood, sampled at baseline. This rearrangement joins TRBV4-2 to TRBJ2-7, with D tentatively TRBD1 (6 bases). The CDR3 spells CASSQELGGEQYF. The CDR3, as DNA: TGTGCCAGCAGCCAAGAATTAGGGGGCGAGCAGTACTTC.